The 14 T cell receptor beta chains given below trace back to one sample, sequenced in a study. Cells sorted as Tregs were CD4+, CD25+ and CD127-/low. TCRdb itself ran the 5' RACE reads through MiXCR, one entry per CDR3 protein. The sample consists of fewer than 55,000 distinct CDR3 sequences, roughly 22% of them appearing once. The sequencing input was Tregs sorted from a lymph node. The source is a female donor with breast cancer.

This chain uses TRBV28 with TRBJ2-4; D call uncertain. Looked up from germline, CDR1 is MDHEN and CDR2 is SYDVKM. The CDR3 has 19 amino acids. The V end lost 1 base, the J end lost 3 bases, and 22 bases lay between the germline ends. CDR3 nucleotides: TGTGCCAGCAGTTTATCGGATTTGAGGCCCCGGATGGGCAAAAACATTCAGTACTTC. It codes for CASSLSDLRPRMGKNIQYF.

The rearrangement uses TRBV5-6 and TRBJ2-7; D not resolved. The V gene's germline CDR1 is SGHDT and CDR2 YYEEEE. This CDR3 comprises 14 residues. With 0 bases removed from V and 5 bases from J, the gap between germline ends came to 12 bases. The CDR3: CASSLAESFHEQYF. CDR3 bases: TGTGCCAGCAGCTTGGCAGAGTCCTTCCACGAGCAGTACTTC.

This CDR3 is CATSRGTGPVYEQYF. CDR3 in DNA: TGTGCCACCAGCAGGGGAACGGGACCGGTCTACGAGCAGTACTTC. The chain uses TRBV15 and TRBJ2-7; D could derive from TRBD1 or TRBD2 (5 bases each). Germline-derived CDR1 and CDR2 are LNHNV and YYDKDF (reference sequence). The length of the CDR3 is 15 residues. Between the trimmed V and J ends, which lost 3 bases and 3 bases, there was a span of 15 bases.

J is TRBJ2-1 and V is TRBV7-9; the match to TRBD2 covers 13 bases. V trimming: 1 base; J trimming: 4 bases; junction bases outside the gene matches: 16. The CDR3 has 21 amino acids. Germline lookup yields CDR1 SEHNR and CDR2 FQNEAQ (reference sequence). This CDR3 reads CASSLGTTSGGPLGQYNEQFF. The CDR3 DNA reads as TGTGCCAGCAGCTTAGGGACGACTAGCGGGGGGCCCTTGGGTCAGTACAATGAGCAGTTCTTC.

In its sample, this clonotype was seen many times. The chain links TRBV27 to TRBJ2-2, with TRBD2 identical over 10 bases. V lost 0 bases and J lost 9; bases outside the gene matches: 10. Germline-derived CDR1 and CDR2 are MNHEY and SMNVEV (reference sequence). This CDR3 region has 17 residues. CDR3 amino acids: CASSLSGWTSGERELFF. The DNA of the CDR3 is TGTGCCAGCAGTTTATCGGGTTGGACTAGCGGAGAGAGGGAGCTGTTTTTT.

This clonotype was seen only a few times. CDR3 amino acids: CASRPGLAGGPTYEQYF. CDR3 coding DNA: TGTGCCAGCAGGCCGGGACTAGCGGGAGGGCCCACCTACGAGCAGTACTTC. The V call is TRBV27, the J call TRBJ2-7; 16 bases agree with TRBD2. The V and J ends lost 6 bases and 2 bases, in that order; junction bases with no gene match: 7. The CDR3 runs 17 residues. The germline V gene encodes CDR1 MNHEY and CDR2 SMNVEV (reference sequence).

This clonotype was counted at least ten times. This rearrangement joins TRBV4-3 to TRBJ2-3; D remains unclear. CDR3 length: 14 residues. Germline CDR1 and CDR2: LGHNA and YSLEER. V lost 0 bases, J lost 1 base, and 5 bases lay in between. The CDR3 DNA reads TGCGCCAGCAGCCAAGATGGGGGCACAGATACGCAGTATTTT. Protein sequence: CASSQDGGTDTQYF.

The chain recombines TRBV6-2 or TRBV6-3 with TRBJ2-2; D tentatively fits TRBD1 or TRBD2 (5 bases each). V dropped 6 bases and J dropped 6 bases, with 23 bases sitting between them. Per germline, CDR1 MNHEY and CDR2 SVGEGT. CDR3 length equals 17 residues. The CDR3 sequence is CASSRSPGRGWPGELFF. The CDR3 DNA follows: TGTGCCAGCAGCCGATCTCCGGGACGGGGATGGCCCGGGGAGCTGTTTTTT.

This clonotype appeared a few times. The chain couples TRBV24-1 to TRBJ2-3; D possibly corresponds to TRBD1 (5 bases). V lost 9 bases and J 2 bases, leaving 17 bases between the germline ends. The CDR3 is 15 residues long. In germline, CDR1 is KGHDR, CDR2 SFDVKD. The CDR3 sequence: CATANAQGNTDTQYF. The CDR3 bases are TGTGCCACCGCAAACGCTCAGGGAAACACAGATACGCAGTATTTT.

The V call is TRBV7-9, the J call TRBJ1-1, with D hard to call. V was cut by 1 base and J by 3 bases, with 9 bases left in between. Per the germline V gene, CDR1 is SEHNR and CDR2 is FQNEAQ (reference sequence). The CDR3 spans 14 residues. CDR3 bases: TGTGCCAGCAGCTTAGAGAGGGTCGACACTGAAGCTTTCTTT. Translation gives CASSLERVDTEAFF.

The chain recombines TRBV20-1 with TRBJ2-1, with 10 nucleotides matching TRBD2. Germline trimming cut 6 bases from V and 3 bases from J; bases unmatched to any gene: 8. The CDR3 is 15 residues long. Looked up from germline, CDR1 is DFQATT and CDR2 is SNEGSKA (reference sequence). CDR3 sequence reads: CSAVSGRDLYNEQFF. CDR3 in DNA: TGCAGTGCCGTAAGCGGGAGGGACCTCTACAATGAGCAGTTCTTC.

The gene calls are TRBV4-1 and TRBJ2-2; D uncertain. CDR3 length: 13 residues. CDR1 and CDR2 from the germline V gene are MGHRA and YSYEKL. The ends were cut back, 2 bases at V and 8 bases at J, with 9 bases in the middle. The CDR3: CASSQSNVGELFF. In DNA form, the CDR3 reads TGCGCCAGCAGCCAAAGCAATGTTGGGGAGCTGTTTTTT.

This clonotype occurred a few times. The V call is TRBV24-1, the J call TRBJ2-3; 10 bases align to TRBD1. CDR1 is KGHDR, CDR2 SFDVKD, per germline. CDR3 length equals 15 residues. V shed 5 bases, J shed 5 bases, and the junction held 6 bases outside the gene matches. The DNA of the CDR3 is TGTGCCACCAGTGCCCGGACAGGGGGATTAGATACGCAGTATTTT. Translation: CATSARTGGLDTQYF.

This clonotype was counted ten times or more. The CDR3 DNA sequence: TGTGCCAGCTCCCCCGGACAGTCAGGTCAGCCCCAGCATTTT. Translated: CASSPGQSGQPQHF. This sequence joins TRBV18 and TRBJ1-5, with a weak D call TRBD1 (6 bases). This CDR3 has 14 amino acids. Germline CDR1 is KGHSH and CDR2 is LQKENI. The V and J ends lost 6 bases and 6 bases respectively, with 15 bases between them.